The present T cell receptor (beta chain) was sequenced within a study of shared clonotypes between healthy human individuals. General study findings and limits: The expectation was that sequencing depth would affect clonotype sharing among donors. Clonotypes shared by all four donors outscored non-shared clonotypes in generation probability. Few donors restricted represented genetic and exposure-history diversity.

Profiling relied on immunoSEQ multiplex PCR, and the TCRdb table lists in-frame clones only, not all of them. The data show about 1 million clones, around 76% seen once. From CD4+ cells came CD45RA+ naive and CD45RA-negative memory subsets. Germline V gives CDR1 LNHDA, CDR2 SQIVND (reference sequence). With 7 bases removed from V and 7 bases from J, the gap between germline ends came to 11 bases. The CDR3 loop spans 13 amino acids. In the case of this clone: Its antigen is as yet unknown.

The source of this sequence is a young man in good health. The chain joins TRBV19 to TRBJ1-6; D unclear. The specimen sequenced was memory CD4+ T cells sorted from blood. As for subset: CD45RA-negative fraction. In nucleotides, the CDR3 is TGTGCCAGTAAGGATTCCCGAAATTCACCCCTCCACTTT. Encoded protein: CASKDSRNSPLHF.